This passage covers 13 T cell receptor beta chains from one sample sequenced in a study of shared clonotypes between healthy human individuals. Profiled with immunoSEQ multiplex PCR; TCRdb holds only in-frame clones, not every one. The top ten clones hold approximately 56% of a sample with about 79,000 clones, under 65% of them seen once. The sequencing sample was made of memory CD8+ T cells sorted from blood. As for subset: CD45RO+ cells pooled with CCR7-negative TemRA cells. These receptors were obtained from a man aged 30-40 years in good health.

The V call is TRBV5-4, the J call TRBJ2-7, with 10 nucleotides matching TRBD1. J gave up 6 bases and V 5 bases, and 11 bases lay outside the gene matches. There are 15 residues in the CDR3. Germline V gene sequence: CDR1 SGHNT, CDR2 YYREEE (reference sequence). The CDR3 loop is CASSPTYGQGGEQYF. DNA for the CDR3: TGTGCCAGCAGTCCAACTTATGGACAGGGGGGCGAGCAGTACTTC.

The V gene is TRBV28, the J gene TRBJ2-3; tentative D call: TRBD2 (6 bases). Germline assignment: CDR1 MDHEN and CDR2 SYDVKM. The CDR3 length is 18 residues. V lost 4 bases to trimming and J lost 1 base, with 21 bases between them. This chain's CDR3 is CASSSVPRDSLRTDTQYF. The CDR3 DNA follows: TGTGCCAGCAGTTCCGTTCCCCGGGACTCCCTACGCACAGATACGCAGTATTTT.

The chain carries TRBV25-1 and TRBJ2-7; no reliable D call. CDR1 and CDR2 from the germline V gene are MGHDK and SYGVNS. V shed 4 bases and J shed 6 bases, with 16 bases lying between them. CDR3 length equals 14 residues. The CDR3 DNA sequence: TGTGCCAGCAGTGGCCGGGTCAGCCATGCCGAGCAGTACTTC. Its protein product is CASSGRVSHAEQYF.

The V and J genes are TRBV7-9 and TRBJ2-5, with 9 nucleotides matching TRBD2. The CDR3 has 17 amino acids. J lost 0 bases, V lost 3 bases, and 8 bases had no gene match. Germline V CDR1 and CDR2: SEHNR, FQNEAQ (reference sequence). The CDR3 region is CASSFSGGRAHQETQYF. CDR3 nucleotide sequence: TGTGCCAGCAGCTTTTCCGGCGGGAGGGCCCACCAAGAGACCCAGTACTTC.

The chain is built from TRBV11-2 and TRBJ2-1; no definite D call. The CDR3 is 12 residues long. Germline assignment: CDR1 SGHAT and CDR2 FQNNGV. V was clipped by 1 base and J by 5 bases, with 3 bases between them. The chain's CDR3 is CASSLGNNEQFF. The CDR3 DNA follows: TGTGCCAGCAGCTTAGGGAACAATGAGCAGTTCTTC.

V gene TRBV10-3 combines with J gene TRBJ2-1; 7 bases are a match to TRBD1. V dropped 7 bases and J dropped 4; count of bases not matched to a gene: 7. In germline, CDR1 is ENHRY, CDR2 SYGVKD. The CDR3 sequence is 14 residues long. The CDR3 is CAIKYDRAYNEQFF. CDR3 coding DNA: TGTGCCATCAAGTACGACAGGGCGTACAATGAGCAGTTCTTC.

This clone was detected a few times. The CDR3 DNA reads as TGTGCCAGCAGTGATTCAAGTGGGACAGAGCTAGCCAAAAACATTCAGTACTTC. The encoded protein is CASSDSSGTELAKNIQYF. The chain couples TRBV25-1 to TRBJ2-4; 7 nucleotides agree with TRBD1. Germline-derived CDR1 and CDR2 are MGHDK and SYGVNS. The CDR3 is made up of 18 amino acids. J was trimmed by 0 bases and V by 3 bases; bases with no gene match: 11. Supplemented by reference TRBV25-1 and TRBJ2-4, the full variable domain reads EADIYQTPRYLVIGTGKKITLECSQTMGHDKMYWYQQDPGMELHLIHYSYGVNSTEKGDLSSESTVSRIRTEHFPLTLESARPSHTSQYLCASSDSSGTELAKNIQYFGAGTRLSVL.

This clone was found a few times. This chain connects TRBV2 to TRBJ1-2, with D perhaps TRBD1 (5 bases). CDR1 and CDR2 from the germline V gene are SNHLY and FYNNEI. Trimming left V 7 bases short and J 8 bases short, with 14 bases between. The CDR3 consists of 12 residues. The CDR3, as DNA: TGTGCCAGCATGGCAGGGACGTGGGGCTACACCTTC. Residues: CASMAGTWGYTF.

CDR3 sequence: CASSPNRDSREQETQYF. CDR3 in DNA: TGTGCCAGCTCACCGAATCGGGACAGCAGAGAGCAAGAGACCCAGTACTTC. This rearrangement joins TRBV18 to TRBJ2-5; TRBD1 agrees at 7 bases. The CDR3 spans 17 residues. Germline V gene data show CDR1 as KGHSH and CDR2 as LQKENI. V shed 3 bases and J 2 bases; nucleotides not matched to a gene: 12.

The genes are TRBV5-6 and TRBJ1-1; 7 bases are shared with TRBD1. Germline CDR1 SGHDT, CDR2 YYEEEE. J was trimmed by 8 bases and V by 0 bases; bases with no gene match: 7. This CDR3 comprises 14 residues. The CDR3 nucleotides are TGTGCCAGCAGCTTGGTCCCGACAGGGACAGAAGCTTTCTTT. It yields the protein CASSLVPTGTEAFF.

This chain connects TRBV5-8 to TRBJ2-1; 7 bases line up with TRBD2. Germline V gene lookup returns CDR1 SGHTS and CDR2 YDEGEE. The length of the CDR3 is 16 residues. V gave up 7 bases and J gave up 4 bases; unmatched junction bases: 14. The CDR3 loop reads CASGLAEPKFYNEQFF. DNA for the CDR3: TGTGCCAGCGGTCTAGCGGAACCTAAGTTTTACAATGAGCAGTTCTTC.

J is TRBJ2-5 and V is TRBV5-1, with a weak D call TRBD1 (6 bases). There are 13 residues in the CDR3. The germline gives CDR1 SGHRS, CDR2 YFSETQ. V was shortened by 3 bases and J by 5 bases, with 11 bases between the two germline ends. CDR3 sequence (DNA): TGCGCCAGCAGCTATGACAGGTGGGAGACCCAGTACTTC. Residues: CASSYDRWETQYF.

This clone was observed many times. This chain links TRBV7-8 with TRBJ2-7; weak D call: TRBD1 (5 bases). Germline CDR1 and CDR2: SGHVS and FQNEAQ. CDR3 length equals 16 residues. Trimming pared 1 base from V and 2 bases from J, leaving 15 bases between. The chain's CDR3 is CASSLGGDENAYEQYF. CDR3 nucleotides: TGTGCCAGCAGCTTAGGGGGCGATGAAAATGCCTACGAGCAGTACTTC.